Detailed here is one T cell receptor (beta chain). Only in-frame clones appear in the TCRdb table, and some are missing; sequencing was by immunoSEQ multiplex PCR. Here the sample spans roughly 210,000 clones, roughly 80% being singletons. Per germline, CDR1 MDHEN and CDR2 SYDVKM. V shed 4 bases and J 2 bases; nucleotides not matched to a gene: 5. This CDR3 is built from 15 residues. This record comes from a study of blood T cell repertoires in COVID-19. The sample consisted of peripheral blood. V is TRBV28 and J is TRBJ1-5; 7 nucleotides agree with TRBD1. The receptor comes from a woman older than 75 with COVID-19, enrolled during active disease. CDR3 nucleotides: TGTGCCAGCAGTTCAGGACAGGCGGGCAATCAGCCCCAGCATTTT. It specifies CASSSGQAGNQPQHF.